The sample holds a few counts of the clone carrying this T cell receptor (beta chain). Germline DNA was also extracted, while the blood RNA originated from unsorted whole blood. The entry originates in a study of tumor-infiltrating lymphocytes in primary liver carcinoma. Total RNA amounting to 500 ng was the source from which TCR beta cDNA was made with a constant-region primer. Library construction for TCR beta comprised three nested multiplex PCR rounds performed with slightly modified ARM-PCR. TCRdb reprocessed the multiplex PCR reads with MiXCR, giving one entry per CDR3 protein. The profile shows approximately 320,000 distinct CDR3 sequences, more than 55% of them singletons. The sequence derives from a woman in her 30s with primary liver carcinoma and hepatitis B virus infection. Sequenced sample: peripheral blood.

CDR3 in amino acids: CASRMARQPQHF. The CDR3 DNA is TGTGCCAGCAGGATGGCGCGGCAGCCCCAGCATTTT. The chain is built from TRBV6-1 and TRBJ1-5; D call uncertain. Trimming removed 6 bases at V and 7 bases at J, with 10 bases between. This CDR3 has 12 residues. The germline V gene has CDR1 MNHNS and CDR2 SASEGT.